This TCR beta chain was sequenced in a study of T cells after yellow fever vaccination. The wider study: Each low-cell-number fraction was prepared by means of SMART-Seq v4 Ultra Low Input. Study-level findings and limits: Repertoires sorted by FACS could include abundant clonotypes that are contaminants from the bulk population. The secondary response was weaker, and its peak arrived faster, on day 5 versus 15.

UMIs and a universal primer site were added when TCR cDNA was made by 5'RACE template switching. In TCRdb, the 5' RACE reads were re-called with MiXCR into one record per CDR3 protein. The table lists 100,000 to 150,000 distinct CDR3 sequences, under 8.5% of them singletons. Regarding this clonotype: The antigen remains unidentified.

The TCR sequence derives from a man in his late teens or twenties who received the YFV17D yellow fever vaccine. The material sequenced was CD4+ T cells sorted from PBMCs, taken approximately 11 days after the first yellow fever vaccination.

The CDR3 bases are TGTGCCAGTAGAACCTCGGGGGTTCGGGGCAATTCACCCCTCCACTTT. Amino acids: CASRTSGVRGNSPLHF. This chain connects TRBV19 to TRBJ1-6; tentative D call: TRBD1 (5 bases). The ends were cut back, 6 bases at V and 7 bases at J, with 19 bases in the middle. Germline assignment: CDR1 LNHDA and CDR2 SQIVND (reference sequence). There are 16 residues in the CDR3.